The T cell receptor beta chain described here comes from a study of CD8+CD57+ T cells in acquired aplastic anemia. At the level of the study: DNA recovered from sorted CD4+ and CD8+ cells had a mean of 3.2 ug. Study conclusions and caveats: Significant differences in CD8+ Simpson's diversity were not observed between patients and controls. Overlapping CD8+ CDR3 repertoires of patients and controls contained under 30 shared sequences.

A note on this clonotype: Antigen specificity is unknown. Compared with germline, one end of the junction differs, possibly owing to a read error.

Genomic DNA, serving as template, underwent TCR beta VDJ and CDR3 profiling. TCRdb re-called the reads with MiXCR, one entry per CDR3 protein. The sample carries 150,000 or so distinct CDR3 sequences, roughly 48% recorded once. CD8+CD57+ cell expansion, shown by flow cytometry, had occurred in the patients selected for sequencing. The enrolled patients all had severe acquired aplastic anemia. The CDR3 loop spans 14 amino acids. Per germline, CDR1 ENHRY and CDR2 SYGVKD. The chain uses TRBV10-3 and TRBJ1-5; 8 bases are shared with TRBD1. The origin of this receptor is a human donor with aplastic anemia. The sequencing sample was made of sorted CD4+, CD8+, or CD8+CD57+ T cells (not recorded which) from PBMCs. CDR3 in DNA: TGTGCCAGCTTGACAGGGGAGGGAGCTCCGGGGAGCTGTTTT. Translated, it gives CASLTGEGAPGSCF.